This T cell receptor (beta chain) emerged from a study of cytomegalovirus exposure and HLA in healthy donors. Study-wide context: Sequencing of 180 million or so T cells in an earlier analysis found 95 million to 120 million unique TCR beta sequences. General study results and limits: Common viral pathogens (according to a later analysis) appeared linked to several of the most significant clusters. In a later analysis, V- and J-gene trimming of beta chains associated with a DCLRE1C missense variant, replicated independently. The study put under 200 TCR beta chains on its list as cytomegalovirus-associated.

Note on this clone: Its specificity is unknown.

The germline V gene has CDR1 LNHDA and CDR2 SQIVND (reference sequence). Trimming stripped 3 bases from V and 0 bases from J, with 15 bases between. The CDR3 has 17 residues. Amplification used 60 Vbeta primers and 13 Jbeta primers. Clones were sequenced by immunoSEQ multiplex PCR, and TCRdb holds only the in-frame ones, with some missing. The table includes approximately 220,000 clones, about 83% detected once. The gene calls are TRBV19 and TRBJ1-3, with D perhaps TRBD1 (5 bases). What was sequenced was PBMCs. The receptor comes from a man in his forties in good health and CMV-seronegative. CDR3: CASSIFFPGVSGNTIYF. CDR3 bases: TGTGCCAGTAGTATTTTCTTTCCGGGGGTCTCTGGAAACACCATATATTTT.